The 10 T cell receptor beta chains below come from one sample, sequenced in a study of blood T cell repertoires in COVID-19. The protocol was immunoSEQ multiplex PCR, while the TCRdb copy is restricted to in-frame clones and leaves out a portion. In the table there are some 180,000 clones, more than 60% of which are singletons. Specimen: peripheral blood. The origin of the receptors is a man over 45 who had recovered from COVID-19.

The chain links TRBV29-1 to TRBJ2-3; 9 nucleotides match TRBD2. CDR3 size: 12 residues. Germline V gene lookup returns CDR1 SQVTM and CDR2 ANQGSEA. With V trimmed by 6 bases and J by 9 bases, 7 bases remained unmatched. The CDR3 DNA sequence: TGCAGCGTATACAACCTAGCGGGAACGCAGTATTTT. Amino acid sequence: CSVYNLAGTQYF.

The CDR3 loop is CASSPRSGTVNYEQYF. The CDR3 nucleotides read TGTGCCAGCTCACCAAGGTCTGGGACAGTAAATTACGAGCAGTACTTC. The chain is built from TRBV18 and TRBJ2-7; 7 bases fit TRBD1. The germline V gene has CDR1 KGHSH and CDR2 LQKENI. With 2 bases clipped from V and 4 bases from J, the junction kept 11 bases outside the gene matches. This CDR3 has 16 amino acids. Full variable domain (remainder filled in from reference TRBV18 and TRBJ2-7): NAGVMQNPRHLVRRRGQEARLRCSPMKGHSHVYWYRQLPEEGLKFMVYLQKENIIDESGMPKERFSAEFPKEGPSILRIQQVVRGDSAAYFCASSPRSGTVNYEQYFGPGTRLTVT.

J is TRBJ1-4 and V is TRBV28, with 9 positions matching TRBD1. CDR1 and CDR2 (germline): MDHEN, SYDVKM. This CDR3 has 14 residues. The V and J ends lost 6 bases and 10 bases, in that order; junction bases with no gene match: 9. The chain's CDR3 is CASSRGQGGGKLFF. The CDR3 DNA reads TGTGCCAGCAGCAGGGGACAGGGAGGTGGAAAACTGTTTTTT.

This chain links TRBV19 with TRBJ2-5, with 11 bases aligning to TRBD1. CDR3 size: 15 residues. Looked up from germline, CDR1 is LNHDA and CDR2 is SQIVND (reference sequence). The V gene end was trimmed by 4 bases and the J gene end by 4 bases; junction bases not matched to a gene: 5. Written as DNA, the CDR3 is TGTGCCAGTAGTACCGGGACAGGGGGTCGAGAGACCCAGTACTTC. It codes for CASSTGTGGRETQYF.

The chain is built from TRBV6-4 and TRBJ2-2, with 12 bases lining up with TRBD2. Germline lookup yields CDR1 MRHNA and CDR2 SNTAGT. The CDR3 runs 17 residues. Unmatched junction bases numbered 5, after V lost 5 bases and J lost 1 base. CDR3 nucleotide sequence: TGTGCCAGCAGTAAAACGACTAGCGGGAGGAACACCGGGGAGCTGTTTTTT. Translating it yields CASSKTTSGRNTGELFF.

This clone was seen more than once but under ten times. V is TRBV19 and J is TRBJ1-6; tentative D call: TRBD1 (5 bases). This CDR3 comprises 14 residues. Germline V gene sequence: CDR1 LNHDA, CDR2 SQIVND (reference sequence). Trimming left V 6 bases short and J 7 bases short, with 13 bases between. CDR3 protein: CASSPGGVNSPLHF. DNA for the CDR3: TGTGCCAGTAGCCCCGGGGGGGTAAATTCACCCCTCCACTTT.

The chain couples TRBV27 to TRBJ1-6, with no clear D. CDR3 length: 15 amino acids. Germline assignment: CDR1 MNHEY and CDR2 SMNVEV (reference sequence). Trimming took off 6 bases at V and 5 bases at J, with 14 bases between the two ends. CDR3 loop: CASSPAGEHNSPLHF. CDR3 sequence (DNA): TGTGCCAGCAGCCCCGCCGGGGAACATAATTCACCCCTCCACTTT.

The rearrangement links TRBV2 to TRBJ2-7, with 8 bases aligning to TRBD2. The CDR3 covers 14 residues. J lost 2 bases, V lost 5 bases, and 5 bases had no gene match. Germline lookup yields CDR1 SNHLY and CDR2 FYNNEI. The CDR3 reads CASSLGTRAYEQYF. In DNA form, the CDR3 reads TGTGCCAGCAGTCTCGGGACTAGGGCCTACGAGCAGTACTTC.

The J gene is TRBJ2-3, the V gene TRBV5-1; D uncertain. Germline assignment: CDR1 SGHRS and CDR2 YFSETQ. The CDR3 spans 16 residues. V was clipped by 6 bases and J by 2 bases, with 19 bases between them. The CDR3 is CASTIRGAPATDTQYF. The DNA of the CDR3 is TGCGCCAGCACGATCCGAGGAGCGCCCGCCACAGATACGCAGTATTTT.

This clone showed up just once. This sequence joins TRBV4-2 and TRBJ2-1; a weak D match, TRBD2 (6 bases). The CDR3 totals 15 residues. Germline CDR1 LGHNA, CDR2 YNFKEQ. Trimming left V 3 bases short and J 7 bases short, with 16 bases between. The DNA for the CDR3 is TGTGCCAGCAGCCAGGACACAGATGGGGGGAATGAGCAGTTCTTC. This gives the protein CASSQDTDGGNEQFF.